The 30 T cell receptor beta chains below all came from one sample that was sequenced in a study of blood T cell repertoires in COVID-19. The protocol was immunoSEQ multiplex PCR, while the TCRdb copy is restricted to in-frame clones and leaves out a portion. The sample holds over 400,000 clones, 86% seen once. Input material: peripheral blood. These receptors were collected from a woman aged 25 to 45 with active or convalescent COVID-19.

The chain employs TRBV28 and TRBJ2-1; 11 bases map to TRBD2. CDR3 length equals 15 residues. Per the germline V gene, CDR1 is MDHEN and CDR2 is SYDVKM. The V and J ends lost 6 bases and 2 bases, in that order; junction bases with no gene match: 3. CDR3 bases: TGTGCCAGCAGGACTAGCGGGGTCGCCTACAATGAGCAGTTCTTC. The encoded protein is CASRTSGVAYNEQFF.

The J gene is TRBJ2-5, the V gene TRBV2, with D possibly TRBD2 on 5 matching bases. V lost 6 bases and J 5 bases, leaving 19 bases between the germline ends. The germline V gene encodes CDR1 SNHLY and CDR2 FYNNEI. The CDR3 loop spans 15 amino acids. The CDR3 DNA follows: TGTGCCAGCAGCGGAGGACCCTACCGCCAGGAGACCCAGTACTTC. Translation: CASSGGPYRQETQYF.

The chain joins TRBV19 to TRBJ2-7; unclear D gene. Trimming took 5 bases from V and 0 from J, leaving 8 bases between them. The germline CDR1 and CDR2 sequences are LNHDA and SQIVND (reference sequence). The CDR3 spans 13 residues. The CDR3 nucleotides read TGTGCCAGTAGTGAGGTGGACTCCTACGAGCAGTACTTC. Protein product: CASSEVDSYEQYF.

The gene calls are TRBV5-1 and TRBJ2-3; 7 bases are a match to TRBD1. CDR1 and CDR2 from the germline V gene are SGHRS and YFSETQ. CDR3 length: 15 amino acids. The junction had 4 bases not matched to a gene; V was cut back by 3 bases and J by 0 bases. Here the CDR3 DNA reads TGCGCCAGCAGCTCAACAGGGGATAGCACAGATACGCAGTATTTT. Protein product: CASSSTGDSTDTQYF.

The rearrangement joins TRBV18 to TRBJ1-1; possible D gene TRBD1, 6 bases. This CDR3 has 13 residues. V dropped 2 bases and J dropped 4 bases, with 8 bases sitting between them. Germline V gene lookup returns CDR1 KGHSH and CDR2 LQKENI. The CDR3 DNA follows: TGTGCCAGCTCACCAGCAGGGGTCACTGAAGCTTTCTTT. Its translation: CASSPAGVTEAFF.

This sequence joins TRBV5-1 and TRBJ2-3; a weak D match, TRBD1 (5 bases). CDR3 size: 15 residues. The germline V gene encodes CDR1 SGHRS and CDR2 YFSETQ. V was trimmed by 2 bases and J by 0 bases, leaving 10 bases between them. In DNA form, the CDR3 reads TGCGCCAGCAGCTTAACAGGTTCTAGCACAGATACGCAGTATTTT. This translates into CASSLTGSSTDTQYF.

The genes are TRBV19 and TRBJ2-3; 8 positions match TRBD1. Trimming removed 5 bases from V and 2 bases from J; junction bases left unmatched: 6. Looked up from germline, CDR1 is LNHDA and CDR2 is SQIVND (reference sequence). This CDR3 region has 15 residues. CDR3 loop: CASSPGTGHTDTQYF. The DNA for the CDR3 is TGTGCCAGTAGTCCAGGGACAGGACACACAGATACGCAGTATTTT.

The gene calls are TRBV11-2 and TRBJ2-5, with D possibly TRBD2 on 6 matching bases. With 0 bases removed from V and 2 bases from J, the gap between germline ends came to 10 bases. The CDR3 covers 15 residues. The germline gives CDR1 SGHAT, CDR2 FQNNGV. CDR3 nucleotide sequence: TGTGCCAGCAGCTTAGAGATAGCGGCACAAGAGACCCAGTACTTC. Its protein is CASSLEIAAQETQYF.

The J gene is TRBJ2-1, the V gene TRBV20-1; 7 positions agree with TRBD2. V lost 3 bases, J lost 2 bases, and 4 bases stayed unmatched. Germline-derived CDR1 and CDR2 are DFQATT and SNEGSKA (reference sequence). This CDR3 spans 14 amino acids. Here the CDR3 reads CSASAGLTYNEQFF. Written as DNA, the CDR3 is TGCAGTGCTAGTGCGGGACTAACCTACAATGAGCAGTTCTTC.

The table lists this clone with a count of one. V gene TRBV6-1 combines with J gene TRBJ1-5, with a possible D match to TRBD1 (5 bases). The CDR3 has 17 residues. V shed 1 base and J shed 5 bases, with 18 bases lying between them. Per germline, CDR1 MNHNS and CDR2 SASEGT. CDR3 DNA sequence: TGTGCCAGCAGTGAAGGCGGGCGATGGGGGGGGGATCAGCCCCAGCATTTT. Translation gives CASSEGGRWGGDQPQHF.

The chain couples TRBV5-5 to TRBJ2-2; 14 bases are a match to TRBD2. CDR1 SGHKS and CDR2 YYEKEE come from the germline V gene (reference sequence). Trimming cost V 6 bases and J 4 bases; bases outside gene matches: 8. The CDR3 consists of 17 residues. CDR3 nucleotide sequence: TGTGCCAGCACCCCACGACTAGCGGGAGGGGTCACCGGGGAGCTGTTTTTT. Protein product: CASTPRLAGGVTGELFF.

This clone has only one observation. Written as DNA, the CDR3 is TGTGCCAGCAAATCAGCGGGGGCTAATGGCTACACCTTC. Encoded protein: CASKSAGANGYTF. The gene calls are TRBV6-5 and TRBJ1-2, with D perhaps TRBD1 (6 bases). This CDR3 contains 13 residues. Per germline, CDR1 MNHEY and CDR2 SVGAGI. V lost 7 bases and J lost 6, with 15 bases in between.

The chain is built from TRBV19 and TRBJ1-2, with 8 bases identical to TRBD1. From germline, CDR1 is LNHDA and CDR2 SQIVND (reference sequence). V was pared by 7 bases and J by 8 bases, with 9 bases of the junction left unmatched. The CDR3 is 13 residues long. The CDR3: CASNPTGAGGYTF. DNA for the CDR3: TGTGCCAGTAACCCGACAGGGGCCGGGGGCTACACCTTC.

The chain couples TRBV6-6 to TRBJ2-7, with D uncertain. Trimming pared 0 bases from V and 3 bases from J, leaving 9 bases between. Germline V gives CDR1 MNHNY, CDR2 SVGAGI (reference sequence). CDR3 length: 14 amino acids. The CDR3 reads CASSYSTLRYEQYF. In nucleotides, the CDR3 is TGTGCCAGCAGTTACTCCACCCTACGCTACGAGCAGTACTTC.

The chain recombines TRBV7-9 with TRBJ2-1, with 13 bases matching TRBD2. J was trimmed by 10 bases and V by 1 base; bases with no gene match: 4. The CDR3 totals 15 residues. Germline loops: CDR1 SEHNR, CDR2 FQNEAQ (reference sequence). The chain's CDR3 is CASSLGLAGGREQFF. CDR3 DNA: TGTGCCAGCAGCTTAGGACTAGCGGGAGGTCGCGAGCAGTTCTTC.

This chain connects TRBV5-4 to TRBJ2-3; D not certain. Germline V gene lookup returns CDR1 SGHNT and CDR2 YYREEE (reference sequence). Trimming pared 0 bases from V and 2 bases from J, leaving 7 bases between. This CDR3 comprises 14 residues. The CDR3 DNA sequence: TGTGCCAGCAGCTTGGGAGACAACACAGATACGCAGTATTTT. This codes for CASSLGDNTDTQYF. Looking up the rest from reference TRBV5-4 and TRBJ2-3 gives the full variable domain: ETGVTQSPTHLIKTRGQQVTLRCSSQSGHNTVSWYQQALGQGPQFIFQYYREEENGRGNFPPRFSGLQFPNYSSELNVNALELDDSALYLCASSLGDNTDTQYFGPGTRLTVL.

The rearrangement uses TRBV7-9 and TRBJ1-2; D uncertain. Germline V gives CDR1 SEHNR, CDR2 FQNEAQ (reference sequence). The CDR3 contains 13 residues. V lost 5 bases and J lost 4, with 11 bases in between. The CDR3 protein is CASSPSGSYGYTF. The CDR3 DNA reads TGTGCCAGCAGCCCGTCGGGGAGCTATGGCTACACCTTC.

The V call is TRBV5-6, the J call TRBJ1-6; D may be TRBD1 (5 bases). Germline assignment: CDR1 SGHDT and CDR2 YYEEEE. Trimming cost V 1 base and J 6 bases, with 8 bases left between them. The CDR3 is 14 amino acids. CDR3 in DNA: TGTGCCAGCAGCTTGACGGGGGTTAATTCACCCCTCCACTTT. Amino acids: CASSLTGVNSPLHF.

The chain employs TRBV18 and TRBJ2-5; D is possibly TRBD2 (7 bases). The CDR3 length is 16 residues. Germline lookup yields CDR1 KGHSH and CDR2 LQKENI. V gave up 1 base and J gave up 0 bases, with 12 bases separating them. Written as DNA, the CDR3 is TGTGCCAGCTCACCACTGCGGGGGCTCGACCAAGAGACCCAGTACTTC. Protein product: CASSPLRGLDQETQYF.

The chain employs TRBV11-2 and TRBJ2-2, with 8 bases matching TRBD2. J was trimmed by 6 bases and V by 4 bases; bases with no gene match: 4. Germline values: CDR1 SGHAT, CDR2 FQNNGV. The CDR3 sequence is 14 residues long. This chain's CDR3 is CASSWSGGAGELFF. CDR3 bases: TGTGCCAGCAGCTGGAGCGGGGGTGCCGGGGAGCTGTTTTTT.

This clone was picked up one time. The CDR3 is CASSRGQGTMNTEAFF. The CDR3, as DNA: TGTGCCAGTAGTAGGGGACAGGGAACCATGAACACTGAAGCTTTCTTT. The V gene is TRBV19, the J gene TRBJ1-1, with TRBD1 identical over 9 bases. CDR3 size: 16 residues. V shed 4 bases and J 0 bases; nucleotides not matched to a gene: 6. CDR1 and CDR2 from the germline V gene are LNHDA and SQIVND (reference sequence). The complete variable domain, with remaining parts taken from reference TRBV19 and TRBJ1-1, reads DGGITQSPKYLFRKEGQNVTLSCEQNLNHDAMYWYRQDPGQGLRLIYYSQIVNDFQKGDIAEGYSVSREKKESFPLTVTSAQKNPTAFYLCASSRGQGTMNTEAFFGQGTRLTVV.

The chain recombines TRBV3-1 (or the pseudogene TRBV3-2) with TRBJ2-1; 12 bases fit TRBD2. This CDR3 comprises 13 residues. Germline values: CDR1 LGHDT, CDR2 YNNKEL (reference sequence). The junction had 5 bases not matched to a gene; V was cut back by 8 bases and J by 9 bases. The CDR3 DNA reads as TGTGCCAGCCGACTAGCGGGGGAGGGTGAGCAGTTCTTC. Its protein is CASRLAGEGEQFF.

The V gene is TRBV5-1, the J gene TRBJ2-7; TRBD2 matches at 8 bases. Germline CDR1 and CDR2: SGHRS and YFSETQ. This CDR3 spans 16 amino acids. The junction had 8 bases not matched to a gene; V was cut back by 0 bases and J by 3 bases. The CDR3 reads CASSLAFKRESYEQYF. Here the CDR3 DNA reads TGCGCCAGCAGCTTGGCGTTTAAGCGGGAGAGCTACGAGCAGTACTTC.

The chain carries TRBV27 and TRBJ2-7, with 7 bases aligning to TRBD1. Losses at the gene ends were 5 bases for V and 0 bases for J; bases not matched to a gene: 7. The CDR3 totals 15 residues. From germline, CDR1 is MNHEY and CDR2 SMNVEV (reference sequence). CDR3 region: CASSKDRVSSYEQYF. In DNA, the CDR3 is TGTGCCAGCAGTAAAGACAGGGTGAGCTCCTACGAGCAGTACTTC.

The chain is built from TRBV7-2 and TRBJ1-2, with unresolved D. The CDR3 length is 14 residues. Trimming shortened V by 3 bases and J by 4 bases, and 12 bases separated the two germline ends. The germline V gene encodes CDR1 SGHTA and CDR2 FQGNSA. The CDR3 spells CASSFGNLGYGYTF. Here the CDR3 DNA reads TGTGCCAGCAGCTTCGGTAATCTTGGCTATGGCTACACCTTC. Filled out from reference TRBV7-2 and TRBJ1-2, the complete variable domain reads GAGVSQSPSNKVTEKGKDVELRCDPISGHTALYWYRQSLGQGLEFLIYFQGNSAPDKSGLPSDRFSAERTGGSVSTLTIQRTQQEDSAVYLCASSFGNLGYGYTFGSGTRLTVV.

The chain links TRBV10-1 to TRBJ1-3; D may be TRBD1 (6 bases). Trimming took 8 bases from V and 0 from J, leaving 11 bases between them. The CDR3 is 14 amino acids. The germline V gene encodes CDR1 WNHNN and CDR2 SYGVQD (reference sequence). DNA for the CDR3: TGCGCCAGCGGGGACATCGGCTCTGGAAACACCATATATTTT. Its protein is CASGDIGSGNTIYF.

The rearrangement uses TRBV6-5 and TRBJ1-5; a possible D gene is TRBD1 (6 bases). Germline loops: CDR1 MNHEY, CDR2 SVGAGI. V lost 8 bases and J 4 bases, leaving 12 bases between the germline ends. There are 13 residues in the CDR3. In nucleotides, the CDR3 is TGTGCCAGCGCGAGGGGGGGGAATCAGCCCCAGCATTTT. Translation: CASARGGNQPQHF.

The chain recombines TRBV3-1 (or the pseudogene TRBV3-2) with TRBJ1-2, with no clear D. Per germline, CDR1 LGHDT and CDR2 YNNKEL (reference sequence). The ends were cut back, 1 base at V and 2 bases at J, with 11 bases in the middle. The CDR3 runs to 15 residues. The chain's CDR3 is CASSQGSLGNYGYTF. The CDR3 DNA follows: TGTGCCAGCAGCCAAGGCTCCCTCGGGAACTATGGCTACACCTTC.

V and J are TRBV19 and TRBJ2-2; no reliable D call. Trimming took 5 bases from V and 2 from J, leaving 9 bases between them. CDR3 length equals 14 residues. Germline lookup yields CDR1 LNHDA and CDR2 SQIVND (reference sequence). Here the CDR3 reads CASSRGSNTGELFF. In DNA form, the CDR3 reads TGTGCCAGTAGTCGAGGCAGTAACACCGGGGAGCTGTTTTTT.

The chain carries TRBV4-2 and TRBJ1-4; no firm D call. The germline V and J ends were trimmed by 1 base and 0 bases, with 21 bases remaining between them. Germline CDR1 is LGHNA and CDR2 is YNFKEQ. The CDR3 is made up of 20 amino acids. CDR3 protein: CASSQVIRPQANATNEKLFF. CDR3 DNA sequence: TGTGCCAGCAGCCAAGTGATTCGGCCCCAGGCCAATGCAACTAATGAAAAACTGTTTTTT.